This entry describes one TCR beta chain. Libraries were prepared by immunoSEQ multiplex PCR; TCRdb keeps only in-frame clonotypes and omits some of them. This table holds around 100,000 clones, more than 75% found once. This sample is part of a study of blood T cell repertoires in COVID-19. V was trimmed by 6 bases and J by 4 bases, leaving 8 bases between them. The CDR3 runs to 12 residues. Per germline, CDR1 SNHLY and CDR2 FYNNEI. The sample consisted of peripheral blood. This sequence was found in a man in his sixties with acute or convalescent COVID-19. The V gene is TRBV2, the J gene TRBJ2-3; D perhaps matches TRBD2 (6 bases). CDR3 protein: CASRPSADTQYF. The CDR3 nucleotides are TGTGCCAGCAGACCTAGCGCAGATACGCAGTATTTT.